These 25 T cell receptor beta chains were all obtained from the same sample, sequenced in a study of blood T cell repertoires in COVID-19. Measured with immunoSEQ multiplex PCR; TCRdb has only the in-frame clones, and not every one. Found here are approximately 460,000 clones, about 88% of them singletons; the top ten hold about 1%. The sample comprised peripheral blood. These receptors came from a man aged 18 to 29 with COVID-19, enrolled during active disease.

The gene calls are TRBV7-9 and TRBJ1-1; TRBD1 might be the D (6 bases). CDR1 is SEHNR, CDR2 FQNEAQ, per germline (reference sequence). Trimming cost V 0 bases and J 10 bases, with 15 bases left between them. The CDR3 length is 14 residues. CDR3 DNA sequence: TGTGCCAGCAGCTTAGCGCTTAGGGAAGGGGGAGCTTTCTTT. As protein: CASSLALREGGAFF.

This chain uses TRBV5-1 with TRBJ1-1, with D perhaps TRBD1 (5 bases). V dropped 0 bases and J dropped 4 bases, with 7 bases sitting between them. The germline V gene encodes CDR1 SGHRS and CDR2 YFSETQ. This CDR3 spans 13 amino acids. The CDR3: CASSLDRPTEAFF. CDR3 nucleotide sequence: TGCGCCAGCAGCTTGGACAGGCCCACTGAAGCTTTCTTT.

CDR3 in amino acids: CATSGTGRLAETQYF. CDR3 DNA sequence: TGTGCCACCAGTGGAACAGGCCGGTTGGCAGAGACCCAGTACTTC. This rearrangement joins TRBV24-1 to TRBJ2-5; possible D gene TRBD1, 5 bases. V lost 5 bases and J lost 4, with 16 bases in between. The CDR3 loop spans 15 amino acids. The germline gives CDR1 KGHDR, CDR2 SFDVKD.

Written as DNA, the CDR3 is TGTGCCAGCAGCCCGAGGAGGTCAGGTACTGAGCAGTTCTTC. The encoded protein is CASSPRRSGTEQFF. This chain connects TRBV9 to TRBJ2-1; tentatively, D is TRBD2 (5 bases). The germline V and J ends were trimmed by 4 bases and 9 bases, with 17 bases remaining between them. Germline V gives CDR1 SGDLS, CDR2 YYNGEE. The CDR3 consists of 14 residues.

This rearrangement joins TRBV5-1 to TRBJ2-5; perhaps TRBD1 as D (7 bases). CDR1 and CDR2 from the germline V gene are SGHRS and YFSETQ. V was cut by 0 bases and J by 5 bases, with 17 bases left in between. This CDR3 comprises 16 residues. DNA of the CDR3: TGCGCCAGCAGCTTGGGGTTCAGGGGGGTATCGGAGACCCAGTACTTC. Its translation is CASSLGFRGVSETQYF.

The V and J genes are TRBV24-1 and TRBJ2-3, with 14 bases aligning to TRBD2. Trimming took 2 bases from V and 4 from J; bases not matched to a gene: 10. The CDR3 runs 19 residues. Germline V lookup: CDR1 KGHDR, CDR2 SFDVKD. The CDR3 spells CATSDWGGTSGSSPDTQYF. The CDR3 DNA reads as TGTGCCACCAGTGATTGGGGCGGGACTAGCGGGAGCTCCCCAGATACGCAGTATTTT.

The CDR3 DNA reads as TGTGCCAGCAGTGAATACAACAGGGGTTACGAGCAGTACTTC. Translated: CASSEYNRGYEQYF. The chain combines TRBV6-1 with TRBJ2-7; 7 nucleotides agree with TRBD1. V trimming: 2 bases; J trimming: 4 bases; junction bases outside the gene matches: 5. This CDR3 is 14 amino acids long. The germline gives CDR1 MNHNS, CDR2 SASEGT.

The chain is built from TRBV3-1 (or the pseudogene TRBV3-2) and TRBJ2-7; TRBD2 might be the D (5 bases). V was shortened by 4 bases and J by 6 bases, with 10 bases between the two germline ends. CDR1 is LGHDT, CDR2 YNNKEL, per germline (reference sequence). This CDR3 has 12 amino acids. The CDR3 DNA sequence: TGTGCCAGCAGCCTCTCCAGCGGCGAGCAGTACTTC. Amino acids: CASSLSSGEQYF.

The chain employs TRBV4-1 and TRBJ2-7, with D unclear. This CDR3 region has 13 residues. CDR1 is MGHRA, CDR2 YSYEKL, per germline. Trimming pared 1 base from V and 3 bases from J, leaving 7 bases between. The CDR3 protein is CASSQVVSYEQYF. The CDR3 bases are TGCGCCAGCAGCCAAGTTGTCAGCTACGAGCAGTACTTC.

The V and J genes are TRBV6-6 and TRBJ1-5; 8 bases match TRBD1. The CDR3 contains 14 residues. V trimming: 5 bases; J trimming: 2 bases; junction bases outside the gene matches: 2. Germline V gene sequence: CDR1 MNHNY, CDR2 SVGAGI (reference sequence). Written as DNA, the CDR3 is TGTGCCAGCAGTAAACAGGGGGGCAATCAGCCCCAGCATTTT. Translation: CASSKQGGNQPQHF.

The chain carries TRBV19 and TRBJ1-1, with D perhaps matching TRBD1 (6 bases). Germline values: CDR1 LNHDA, CDR2 SQIVND (reference sequence). The V and J ends lost 5 bases and 1 base respectively, with 14 bases between them. The CDR3 extends over 15 amino acids. The CDR3 sequence is CASSARGKSNTEAFF. CDR3 DNA sequence: TGTGCCAGTAGTGCCAGGGGTAAATCGAACACTGAAGCTTTCTTT.

The J gene is TRBJ1-2, the V gene TRBV6-5; D gene unclear. The V end lost 0 bases, the J end lost 5 bases, and 7 bases lay between the germline ends. The CDR3 loop spans 13 amino acids. Germline V CDR1 and CDR2: MNHEY, SVGAGI. Here the CDR3 reads CASSYSIQYGYTF. The CDR3 DNA reads as TGTGCCAGCAGTTACTCGATACAGTATGGCTACACCTTC.

The chain carries TRBV24-1 and TRBJ1-2; D is perhaps TRBD1 (5 bases). The V end lost 7 bases, the J end lost 3 bases, and 11 bases lay between the germline ends. The CDR3 is 13 residues long. The germline V gene encodes CDR1 KGHDR and CDR2 SFDVKD. The CDR3 DNA reads as TGTGCCACCAGCGCTCGACAGTACTATGGCTACACCTTC. This translates into CATSARQYYGYTF.

The gene calls are TRBV6-6 and TRBJ2-1; the D is unclear. The CDR3 spans 13 residues. V gave up 2 bases and J gave up 3 bases, with 5 bases separating them. Per germline, CDR1 MNHNY and CDR2 SVGAGI (reference sequence). CDR3 amino acids: CASSYGGYNEQFF. CDR3 nucleotide sequence: TGTGCCAGCAGTTACGGCGGCTACAATGAGCAGTTCTTC.

The V call is TRBV6-6, the J call TRBJ1-5; D not certain. Germline V lookup: CDR1 MNHNY, CDR2 SVGAGI (reference sequence). The CDR3 runs to 15 residues. V gave up 5 bases and J gave up 2 bases, with 13 bases separating them. CDR3 bases: TGTGCCAGCAGTCGATCTGTGCAGGGCAATCAGCCCCAGCATTTT. This translates into CASSRSVQGNQPQHF.

This CDR3 reads CAISEDPDRASFF. Here the CDR3 DNA reads TGTGCCATCAGTGAGGATCCGGACAGGGCTTCTTTCTTT. The rearrangement links TRBV10-3 to TRBJ1-1, with 8 bases lining up with TRBD1. Unmatched junction bases numbered 8, after V lost 2 bases and J lost 12 bases. The CDR3 length is 13 residues. Germline V gives CDR1 ENHRY, CDR2 SYGVKD.

V and J are TRBV9 and TRBJ2-4, with 7 bases matching TRBD1. V dropped 4 bases and J dropped 4; count of bases not matched to a gene: 5. Germline V gene data show CDR1 as SGDLS and CDR2 as YYNGEE. The CDR3 extends over 14 amino acids. The CDR3, as DNA: TGTGCCAGCAGCTTAACGGGACAGAAAAACATTCAGTACTTC. This sequence encodes CASSLTGQKNIQYF.

This chain uses TRBV7-9 with TRBJ1-2; 10 bases are shared with TRBD1. J was trimmed by 5 bases and V by 6 bases; bases with no gene match: 9. The CDR3 sequence is 15 residues long. CDR1 and CDR2 (germline): SEHNR, FQNEAQ (reference sequence). This CDR3 reads CASSSSGTGVYGYTF. CDR3 sequence (DNA): TGTGCCAGCAGTTCTTCCGGGACAGGGGTTTATGGCTACACCTTC.

V gene TRBV7-9 combines with J gene TRBJ1-2; D unclear. The CDR3 has 11 amino acids. Trimming took off 5 bases at V and 4 bases at J, with 5 bases between the two ends. CDR1 SEHNR and CDR2 FQNEAQ come from the germline V gene (reference sequence). The CDR3 bases are TGTGCCAGCAGCCACAGCTATGGCTACACCTTC. It specifies CASSHSYGYTF. The entire variable domain, with the rest obtained from reference TRBV7-9 and TRBJ1-2, is as follows: DTGVSQNPRHKITKRGQNVTFRCDPISEHNRLYWYRQTLGQGPEFLTYFQNEAQLEKSRLLSDRFSAERPKGSFSTLEIQRTEQGDSAMYLCASSHSYGYTFGSGTRLTVV.

J is TRBJ2-4 and V is TRBV2; 14 bases fit TRBD2. Germline V gene sequence: CDR1 SNHLY, CDR2 FYNNEI. The CDR3 spans 16 residues. J was trimmed by 8 bases and V by 6 bases; bases with no gene match: 9. The CDR3 spells CASRPGLAGEGDIQYF. The DNA for the CDR3 is TGTGCCAGCAGGCCGGGACTAGCGGGAGAGGGTGACATTCAGTACTTC.

This chain uses TRBV6-1 with TRBJ2-6; no reliable D call. This CDR3 is built from 15 residues. CDR1 and CDR2 (germline): MNHNS, SASEGT. V gave up 2 bases and J gave up 0 bases, with 5 bases separating them. The CDR3 here is CASSESHSGANVLTF. CDR3 in DNA: TGTGCCAGCAGTGAATCCCACTCTGGGGCCAACGTCCTGACTTTC.

The J gene is TRBJ1-2, the V gene TRBV9; possible D gene TRBD1, 6 bases. This CDR3 has 18 residues. Germline V lookup: CDR1 SGDLS, CDR2 YYNGEE. Trimming took off 0 bases at V and 2 bases at J, with 20 bases between the two ends. Here the CDR3 reads CASSVGPIPGQLNYGYTF. CDR3 DNA: TGTGCCAGCAGCGTAGGCCCGATACCGGGACAACTCAACTATGGCTACACCTTC.

This rearrangement joins TRBV3-1 (or the pseudogene TRBV3-2) to TRBJ2-7; 8 bases map to TRBD1. Losses at the gene ends were 1 base for V and 9 bases for J; bases not matched to a gene: 8. The germline V gene has CDR1 LGHDT and CDR2 YNNKEL (reference sequence). This CDR3 region has 14 residues. Here the CDR3 DNA reads TGTGCCAGCAGCCAAGGTGGACAGGGAAGGGTGCAGTACTTC. Translated: CASSQGGQGRVQYF.

Only a few counts were recorded for this clone. This CDR3 is also generated by other DNA sequences in the sample. The V and J genes are TRBV19 and TRBJ1-1; D uncertain. V was pared by 3 bases and J by 0 bases, with 8 bases between. CDR1 is LNHDA, CDR2 SQIVND, per germline (reference sequence). The CDR3 has 14 residues. CDR3 nucleotide sequence: TGTGCCAGTAGTATCGGAGGGATGAACACTGAAGCTTTCTTT. Protein product: CASSIGGMNTEAFF.

The chain combines TRBV19 with TRBJ1-2, with 12 bases lining up with TRBD1. Germline trimming cut 9 bases from V and 5 bases from J; bases unmatched to any gene: 4. The CDR3 is 13 residues long. Germline V gives CDR1 LNHDA, CDR2 SQIVND (reference sequence). CDR3 protein: CASRDRGHYGYTF. In DNA, the CDR3 is TGTGCCAGCCGGGACAGGGGGCATTATGGCTACACCTTC.